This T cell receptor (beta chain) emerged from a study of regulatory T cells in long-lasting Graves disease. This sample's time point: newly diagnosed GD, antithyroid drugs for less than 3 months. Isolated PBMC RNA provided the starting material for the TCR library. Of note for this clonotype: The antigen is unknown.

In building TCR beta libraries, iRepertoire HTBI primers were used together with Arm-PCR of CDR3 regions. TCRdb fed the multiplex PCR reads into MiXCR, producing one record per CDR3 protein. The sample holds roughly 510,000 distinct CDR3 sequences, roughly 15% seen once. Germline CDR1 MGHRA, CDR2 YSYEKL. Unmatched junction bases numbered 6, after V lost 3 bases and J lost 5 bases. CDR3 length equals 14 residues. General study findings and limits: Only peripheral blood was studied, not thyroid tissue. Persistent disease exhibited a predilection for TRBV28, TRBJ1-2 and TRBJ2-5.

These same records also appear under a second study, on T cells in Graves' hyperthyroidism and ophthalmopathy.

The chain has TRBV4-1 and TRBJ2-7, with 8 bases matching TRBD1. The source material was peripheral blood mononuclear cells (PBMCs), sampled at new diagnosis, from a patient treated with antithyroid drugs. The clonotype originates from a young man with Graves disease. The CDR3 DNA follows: TGCGCCAGCAGCCAGGCGGACAGGGTTAACGAGCAGTACTTC. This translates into CASSQADRVNEQYF.